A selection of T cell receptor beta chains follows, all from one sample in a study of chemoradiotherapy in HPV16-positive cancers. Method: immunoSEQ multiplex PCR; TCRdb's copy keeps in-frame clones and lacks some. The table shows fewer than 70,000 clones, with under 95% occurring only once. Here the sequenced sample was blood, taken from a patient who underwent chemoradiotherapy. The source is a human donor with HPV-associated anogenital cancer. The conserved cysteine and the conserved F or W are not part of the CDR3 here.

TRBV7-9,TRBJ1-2,ASSPQGGPLGGYT
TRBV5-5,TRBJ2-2,ASSLAPPGRASTGELF
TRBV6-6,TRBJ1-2,ASSYNAAYGYT
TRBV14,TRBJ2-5,ASSHFLAPREETQY
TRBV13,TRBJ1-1,ASSLGGGGNTEAF
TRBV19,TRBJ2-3,ASSPPRSSLSTDTQY
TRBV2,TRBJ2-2,ASRRGLVGVPGELF
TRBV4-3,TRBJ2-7,ASSQDRDRGAYEQY
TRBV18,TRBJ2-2,ASSPRTGELF
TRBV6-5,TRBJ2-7,ASSELGNEQY
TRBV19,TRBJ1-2,ASSFPGQGAGYGYT
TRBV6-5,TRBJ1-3,ASSYSQYGNTIY
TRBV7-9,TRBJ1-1,ASSPVNTEAF
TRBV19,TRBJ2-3,ASSIQQGGSTDTQY
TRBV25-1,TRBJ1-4,ASSEPDRLGNEKLF
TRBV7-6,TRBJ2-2,ASSLGFSGELF
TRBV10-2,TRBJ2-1,ASSERSGSYNEQF
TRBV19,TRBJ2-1,ASSIGTGGYNEQF
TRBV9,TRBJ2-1,ASSLGPLAGDNEQF
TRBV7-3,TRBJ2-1,ASSLATSVTYNEQF
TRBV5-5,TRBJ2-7,ASSPSDRTYEQY
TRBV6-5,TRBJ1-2,ASSYSGVPNYGYT
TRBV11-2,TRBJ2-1,ASSLDKWGEQF
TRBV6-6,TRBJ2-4,ASRDNRVKNIQY
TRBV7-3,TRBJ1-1,ASSPQGNTEAF
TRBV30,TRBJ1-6,ACHRGTGTLNSPLH
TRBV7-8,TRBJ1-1,ASFRRNTEAF
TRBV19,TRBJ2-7,ASSSPTPRYEQY
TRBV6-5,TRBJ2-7,ASRTGLAGAEQY
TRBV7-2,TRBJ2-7,ASSSDGEQY
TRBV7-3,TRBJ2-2,ASSLLASTGELF
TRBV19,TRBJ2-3,ASSNPGFDTQY
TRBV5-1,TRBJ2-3,ASSLAGAAGVDYTDTQY
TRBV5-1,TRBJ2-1,ASSPLGGPTGRYNEQF
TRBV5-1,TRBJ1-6,ASSLPVGLGNSPLH
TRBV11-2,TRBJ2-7,ASSLDPPGRGGREQY
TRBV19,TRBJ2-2,ASIRDASNTGELF
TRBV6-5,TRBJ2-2,ASQAGANTGELF
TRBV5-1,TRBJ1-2,ASSSSGVGGYT
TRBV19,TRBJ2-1,ASSIYRDREGEQF
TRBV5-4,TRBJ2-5,ASSLGSSGGELVKTQY
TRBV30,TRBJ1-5,ASGQGGQPQH
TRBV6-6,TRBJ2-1,ASSYLHEQF
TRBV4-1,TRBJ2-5,ASSQEGREETQY
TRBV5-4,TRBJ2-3,ASSPLGLAGADTDTQY
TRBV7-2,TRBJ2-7,ASSSKDRGRYEQY
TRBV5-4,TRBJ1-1,ASSLRGAPTEAF
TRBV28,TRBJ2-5,ASSLIGSETQY
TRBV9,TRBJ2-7,ASSPSSFSYEQY
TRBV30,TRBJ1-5,AWSGTHNQPQH
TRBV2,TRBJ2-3,ASGRSTDTQY